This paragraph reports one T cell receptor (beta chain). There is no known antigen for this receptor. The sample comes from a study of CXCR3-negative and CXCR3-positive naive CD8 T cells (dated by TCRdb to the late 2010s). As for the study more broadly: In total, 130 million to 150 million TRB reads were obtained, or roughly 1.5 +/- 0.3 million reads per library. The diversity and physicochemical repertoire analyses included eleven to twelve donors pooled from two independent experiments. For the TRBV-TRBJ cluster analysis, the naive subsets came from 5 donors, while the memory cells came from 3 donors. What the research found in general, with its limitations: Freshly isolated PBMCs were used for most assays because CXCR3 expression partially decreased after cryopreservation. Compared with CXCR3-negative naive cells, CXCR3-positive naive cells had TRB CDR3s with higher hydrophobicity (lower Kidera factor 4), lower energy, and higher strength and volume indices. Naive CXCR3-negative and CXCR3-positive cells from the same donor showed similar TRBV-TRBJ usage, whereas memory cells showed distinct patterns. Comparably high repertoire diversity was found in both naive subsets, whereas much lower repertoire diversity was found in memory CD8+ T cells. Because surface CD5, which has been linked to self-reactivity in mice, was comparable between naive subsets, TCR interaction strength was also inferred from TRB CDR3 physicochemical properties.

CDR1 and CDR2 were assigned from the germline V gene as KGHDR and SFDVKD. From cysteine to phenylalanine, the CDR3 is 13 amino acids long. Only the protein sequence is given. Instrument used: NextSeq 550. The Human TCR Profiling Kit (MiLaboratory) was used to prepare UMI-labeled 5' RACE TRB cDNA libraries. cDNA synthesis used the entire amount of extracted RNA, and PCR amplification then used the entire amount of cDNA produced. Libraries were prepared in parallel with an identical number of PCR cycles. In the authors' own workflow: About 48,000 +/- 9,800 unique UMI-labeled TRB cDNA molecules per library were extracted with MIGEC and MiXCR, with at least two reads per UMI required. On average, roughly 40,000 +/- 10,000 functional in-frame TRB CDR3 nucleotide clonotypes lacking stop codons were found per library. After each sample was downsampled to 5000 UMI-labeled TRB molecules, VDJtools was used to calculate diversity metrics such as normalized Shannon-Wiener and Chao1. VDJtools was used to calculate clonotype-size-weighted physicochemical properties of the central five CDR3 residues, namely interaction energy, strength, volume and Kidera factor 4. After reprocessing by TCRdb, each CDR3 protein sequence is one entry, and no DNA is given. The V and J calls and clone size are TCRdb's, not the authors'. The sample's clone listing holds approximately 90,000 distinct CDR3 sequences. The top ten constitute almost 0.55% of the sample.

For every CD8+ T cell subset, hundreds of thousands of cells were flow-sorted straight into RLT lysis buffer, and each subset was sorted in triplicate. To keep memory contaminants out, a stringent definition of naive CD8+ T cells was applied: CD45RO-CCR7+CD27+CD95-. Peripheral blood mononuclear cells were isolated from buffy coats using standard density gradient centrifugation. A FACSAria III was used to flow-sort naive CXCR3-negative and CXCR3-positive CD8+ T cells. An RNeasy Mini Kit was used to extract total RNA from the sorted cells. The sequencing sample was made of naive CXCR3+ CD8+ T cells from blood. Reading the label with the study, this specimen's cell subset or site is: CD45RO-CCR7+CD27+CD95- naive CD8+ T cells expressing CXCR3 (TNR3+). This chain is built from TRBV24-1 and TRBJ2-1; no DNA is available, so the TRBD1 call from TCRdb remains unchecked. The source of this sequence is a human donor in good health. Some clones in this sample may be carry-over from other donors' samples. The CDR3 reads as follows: CATSETGYNEQFF.